The sequence of this TCR beta chain was determined in a study of T cell changes during pregnancy in multiple sclerosis. Some clones are missing from TCRdb's copy, which holds only in-frame ones; the method was immunoSEQ multiplex PCR. The repertoire holds 45,000 to 70,000 clones, around 93% seen once, with approximately 0.69% in the top ten. Germline V lookup: CDR1 MNHNY, CDR2 SVGAGI (reference sequence). The V segment lost 6 bases and the J segment 7 bases; nucleotides outside the gene matches: 4. This CDR3 contains 12 residues. The sample consisted of CD4+ T cells from peripheral blood mononuclear cells, taken after pregnancy. The chain couples TRBV6-6 to TRBJ2-7; TRBD1 matches at 9 bases. This sequence was found in a female donor with multiple sclerosis, enrolled in a pregnancy study. The CDR3 DNA reads TGTGCCAGCAGCGGGACAGGGAGGGAGCAGTACTTC. Its protein product is CASSGTGREQYF.